Following are 28 T cell receptor beta chains from one sample sequenced in a study of neurological immune-mediated disorders. TCRdb used MiXCR to reprocess the 5' RACE reads, holding one entry per CDR3 protein. Of 20,000 to 25,000 distinct CDR3 sequences listed, over 5% are singletons. The sequenced sample was CD8+ T cells from blood. The receptors come from a man between 18 and 35 years old in good health.

In this sample, this clonotype turned up once. The J gene is TRBJ1-5, the V gene TRBV6-2 or TRBV6-3; the D gene is possibly TRBD1 (6 bases). In germline, CDR1 is MNHEY, CDR2 SVGEGT. This CDR3 has 13 amino acids. CDR3 sequence (DNA): TGTGCTACGGACAGCCACAGCAATCAGCCCCAGCATTTT. This encodes CATDSHSNQPQHF.

This clonotype has a count of ten or more. J is TRBJ2-7 and V is TRBV9; D perhaps matches TRBD1 (5 bases). The CDR3 consists of 15 residues. Trimming shortened V by 5 bases and J by 2 bases, and 17 bases separated the two germline ends. In germline, CDR1 is SGDLS, CDR2 YYNGEE. The CDR3 region has the DNA TGTGCCAGCAGTAAAGGGGATTTTCGTACCTACGAGCAGTACTTC. Amino acid sequence: CASSKGDFRTYEQYF.

This clonotype was observed many times. The chain carries TRBV20-1 and TRBJ2-7, with a weak D call TRBD1 (5 bases). Germline V gene data show CDR1 as DFQATT and CDR2 as SNEGSKA (reference sequence). V lost 0 bases and J lost 0, with 9 bases in between. CDR3 length: 14 amino acids. CDR3 protein: CSARDRATSYEQYF. The DNA of the CDR3 is TGCAGTGCTAGAGACAGGGCTACCTCCTACGAGCAGTACTTC.

At least ten counts were recorded for this clonotype. The genes are TRBV29-1 and TRBJ2-2; the D is unclear. Trimming pared 5 bases from V and 6 bases from J, leaving 7 bases between. Germline assignment: CDR1 SQVTM and CDR2 ANQGSEA. The length of the CDR3 is 11 residues. The CDR3 region has the DNA TGCAGCGTTCTAAGGGCCGGGGAGCTGTTTTTT. Translating it yields CSVLRAGELFF.

This clonotype was seen ten or more times. This chain links TRBV9 with TRBJ1-1; 9 positions match TRBD1. CDR1 is SGDLS, CDR2 YYNGEE, per germline. The CDR3 consists of 14 residues. With V trimmed by 4 bases and J by 4 bases, 5 bases remained unmatched. The CDR3 DNA reads TGTGCCAGCAGCCCCGGGACAGGGCTCACTGAAGCTTTCTTT. Amino acid sequence: CASSPGTGLTEAFF.

This clonotype was detected many times. V is TRBV16 and J is TRBJ1-5, with unresolved D. The CDR3 runs 16 residues. Trimming pared 0 bases from V and 0 bases from J, leaving 9 bases between. Germline V gene sequence: CDR1 KGHSY, CDR2 FQNENV. The CDR3 here is CASSQSPAYSNQPQHF. The CDR3 DNA is TGTGCCAGCAGCCAATCCCCAGCCTATAGCAATCAGCCCCAGCATTTT. Full variable domain (remainder filled in from reference TRBV16 and TRBJ1-5): GEEVAQTPKHLVRGEGQKAKLYCAPIKGHSYVFWYQQVLKNEFKFLISFQNENVFDETGMPKERFSAKCLPNSPCSLEIQATKLEDSAVYFCASSQSPAYSNQPQHFGDGTRLSIL.

This clonotype was counted many times. This chain connects TRBV6-5 to TRBJ1-2; 7 bases match TRBD1. This CDR3 has 14 residues. Trimming at V came to 5 bases and at J to 8 bases, leaving 11 bases not matched to a gene. Per the germline V gene, CDR1 is MNHEY and CDR2 is SVGAGI. As DNA, the CDR3 is TGTGCCAGCAGTCGGATAGGAGACAGGGACGGCTACACCTTC. Translated: CASSRIGDRDGYTF.

This clonotype has at least ten counts. The CDR3 DNA is TGCGCCAGCAGCCATTACAATGGTCCCAATGAGCAGTTCTTC. Translation gives CASSHYNGPNEQFF. The V and J genes are TRBV4-1 and TRBJ2-1; no definite D call. Germline V CDR1 and CDR2: MGHRA, YSYEKL. CDR3 length equals 14 residues. Trimming took off 3 bases at V and 6 bases at J, with 12 bases between the two ends.

In this sample, this clonotype turned up many times. The junction shows a germline mismatch at one end, possibly a read error. The chain links TRBV7-9 to TRBJ2-7; no firm D call. The CDR3 sequence is 14 residues long. The germline CDR1 and CDR2 sequences are SEHNR and FQNEAQ (reference sequence). The CDR3 protein is CASSSPQSSHEQYF. The CDR3, as DNA: TGTGCCAGCAGCTCCCCTCAGTCCTCCCACGAGCAGTACTTC. Combining the CDR3 with reference TRBV7-9 and TRBJ2-7 gives the whole variable domain DTGVSQNPRHKITKRGQNVTFRCDPISEHNRLYWYRQTLGQGPEFLTYFQNEAQLEKSRLLSDRFSAERPKGSFSTLEIQRTEQGDSAMYLCASSSPQSSHEQYFGPGTRLTVT.

The table lists this clonotype with many counts. CDR3 DNA: TGTGCCAGCAGTTTAATGGCAGGGGCAGATACGCAGTATTTT. Its translation: CASSLMAGADTQYF. The chain has TRBV27 and TRBJ2-3, with TRBD1 as a possible D gene (6 bases). Germline assignment: CDR1 MNHEY and CDR2 SMNVEV (reference sequence). The CDR3 has 14 amino acids. The germline V and J ends were trimmed by 2 bases and 4 bases, with 10 bases remaining between them.

This clonotype appeared many times. The chain links TRBV5-1 to TRBJ2-5; D gene ambiguous. CDR1 is SGHRS and CDR2 is YFSETQ in the germline V gene. The CDR3 runs 11 residues. Trimming stripped 2 bases from V and 5 bases from J, with 4 bases between. The CDR3 DNA reads as TGCGCCAGCAGCTTTCGGGAGACCCAGTACTTC. Translated, it gives CASSFRETQYF.

Many counts were recorded for this clonotype. V usage is TRBV15 and J usage is TRBJ2-5; D might be TRBD1 or TRBD2, each matching 5 bases. The V end lost 7 bases, the J end lost 7 bases, and 19 bases lay between the germline ends. CDR1 is LNHNV and CDR2 is YYDKDF in the germline V gene (reference sequence). There are 14 residues in the CDR3. The DNA for the CDR3 is TGTGCCACCATGGGATACGGGACGCAGTGGACCCAGTACTTC. It specifies CATMGYGTQWTQYF.

Ten or more counts support this clonotype. The chain uses TRBV12-3 or TRBV12-4 and TRBJ1-1; maybe TRBD1 (6 bases). Trimming pared 7 bases from V and 3 bases from J, leaving 15 bases between. This CDR3 spans 14 amino acids. The CDR3 region has the DNA TGTGCCAGCACTCTACAGGGTTTGTACACTGAAGCTTTCTTT. It translates to CASTLQGLYTEAFF.

Note on this clonotype: A junction boundary mismatches the germline segment, possibly from a read error. The chain uses TRBV6-4 and TRBJ2-3; 8 positions agree with TRBD2. Looked up from germline, CDR1 is MRHNA and CDR2 is SNTAGT. The length of the CDR3 is 15 residues. CDR3 DNA sequence: TGTGCCAGCATTGCTGGCGGGGGGCGCACAGATACGCATTATTTT. Its protein is CASIAGGGRTDTHYF.

By frequency in the sample, this clonotype is medium-sized (0.01 to 0.1%). This sequence joins TRBV5-5 and TRBJ1-2, with D maybe TRBD1 (6 bases). The length of the CDR3 is 15 residues. Per germline, CDR1 SGHKS and CDR2 YYEKEE (reference sequence). Trimming left V 4 bases short and J 4 bases short, with 17 bases between. The CDR3 DNA reads TGTGCCAGCAGCCCGGCACGCAGGGGAAGCTATGGCTACACCTTC. As protein: CASSPARRGSYGYTF.

This clonotype was seen ten or more times. This chain links TRBV7-9 with TRBJ1-4; D is unresolved. The CDR3 runs to 13 residues. CDR1 SEHNR and CDR2 FQNEAQ come from the germline V gene (reference sequence). V was pared by 5 bases and J by 1 base, with 5 bases between. The CDR3 region has the DNA TGTGCCAGCAGCCCAGTAACTAATGAAAAACTGTTTTTT. This sequence encodes CASSPVTNEKLFF.

This clonotype came up many times. This sequence joins TRBV3-1 and TRBJ1-1; a possible D gene is TRBD1 (5 bases). The V end was cut by 0 bases, the J end by 4 bases, with 12 bases between. The CDR3 has 15 amino acids. Per the germline V gene, CDR1 is LGHDT and CDR2 is YNNKEL (reference sequence). The CDR3 DNA follows: TGTGCCAGCAGCCAAGATCCATTAGGGGCCACTGAAGCTTTCTTT. Translation gives CASSQDPLGATEAFF.

To note about this clonotype: A much larger clone lies one base from this, so it may be a read error. The gene calls are TRBV2 and TRBJ2-7; no reliable D call. The CDR3 is made up of 14 amino acids. The germline V and J ends were trimmed by 2 bases and 5 bases, with 13 bases remaining between them. From germline, CDR1 is SNHLY and CDR2 FYNNEI. For the CDR3, the DNA is TGTGCCAGCAGTGAACGTGCACCTTGTGACGAGCAGTACTTC. It specifies CASSERAPCDEQYF. The variable domain in full, with the rest retrieved from reference TRBV2 and TRBJ2-7, is EPEVTQTPSHQVTQMGQEVILRCVPISNHLYFYWYRQILGQKVEFLVSFYNNEISEKSEIFDDQFSVERPDGSNFTLKIRSTKLEDSAMYFCASSERAPCDEQYFGPGTRLTVT.

This clonotype was seen at least ten times. This chain links TRBV7-9 with TRBJ2-5; D is unclear. Germline V gene data show CDR1 as SEHNR and CDR2 as FQNEAQ (reference sequence). V gave up 1 base and J gave up 1 base, with 7 bases separating them. This CDR3 contains 14 residues. The CDR3 loop is CASSLDPSQETQYF. CDR3 bases: TGTGCCAGCAGCTTAGATCCTAGCCAAGAGACCCAGTACTTC.

This clonotype was found many times. The chain uses TRBV29-1 and TRBJ1-5, with 9 bases lining up with TRBD1. The CDR3 totals 15 residues. Germline-derived CDR1 and CDR2 are SQVTM and ANQGSEA. The trim removed 3 bases at V and 6 bases at J, leaving 9 bases unmatched. The CDR3 is CSVELGTGSGQPQHF. The CDR3 DNA reads TGCAGCGTTGAGCTGGGGACAGGGTCAGGTCAGCCCCAGCATTTT.

Ten or more counts support this clonotype. The chain employs TRBV7-2 and TRBJ2-1, with D hard to call. Looked up from germline, CDR1 is SGHTA and CDR2 is FQGNSA. This CDR3 is 12 amino acids long. V shed 5 bases and J shed 8 bases, with 10 bases lying between them. Written as DNA, the CDR3 is TGTGCCAGCAGCCAGGTTGGGTATGAGCAGTTCTTC. Its translation is CASSQVGYEQFF.

There are many counts of this clonotype. This chain uses TRBV5-1 with TRBJ1-1, with D unresolved. Trimming took off 1 base at V and 0 bases at J, with 10 bases between the two ends. Germline V gene sequence: CDR1 SGHRS, CDR2 YFSETQ. The CDR3 runs to 15 residues. This CDR3 is CASSLNGPMNTEAFF. The CDR3 DNA is TGCGCCAGCAGCTTGAATGGTCCCATGAACACTGAAGCTTTCTTT.

This clonotype has at least ten counts. V gene TRBV7-2 combines with J gene TRBJ2-3, with D possibly matching TRBD2 (7 bases). The CDR3 runs to 15 residues. Trimming removed 0 bases at V and 4 bases at J, with 11 bases between. Germline V gene lookup returns CDR1 SGHTA and CDR2 FQGNSA. DNA for the CDR3: TGTGCCAGCAGCTTAGCGGGGGGGCCCCCAGATACGCAGTATTTT. Translating it yields CASSLAGGPPDTQYF.

This clonotype was detected ten times or more. The chain has TRBV5-1 and TRBJ2-1; 9 nucleotides align to TRBD1. This CDR3 region has 15 residues. J gave up 6 bases and V 0 bases, and 4 bases lay outside the gene matches. Germline values: CDR1 SGHRS, CDR2 YFSETQ. The CDR3 is CASSLVTGGRNEQFF. The CDR3 DNA is TGCGCCAGCAGCTTGGTGACAGGGGGTCGCAATGAGCAGTTCTTC.

J is TRBJ2-7 and V is TRBV29-1; D not certain. Germline CDR1 SQVTM, CDR2 ANQGSEA. This CDR3 has 13 residues. V was shortened by 3 bases and J by 2 bases, with 11 bases between the two germline ends. The DNA of the CDR3 is TGCAGCGTTGATGGGGTAAAGCCCTACGAGCAGTACTTC. This sequence encodes CSVDGVKPYEQYF.

This clonotype was counted ten times or more. The rearrangement joins TRBV18 to TRBJ2-1; D gene uncertain. V was shortened by 5 bases and J by 2 bases, with 10 bases between the two germline ends. The CDR3 consists of 14 residues. Germline loops: CDR1 KGHSH, CDR2 LQKENI. The CDR3 here is CASSDTRPYNEQFF. CDR3 DNA sequence: TGTGCCAGCTCAGACACCAGACCCTACAATGAGCAGTTCTTC. Using reference TRBV18 and TRBJ2-1 for the parts outside the CDR3, the full variable domain is NAGVMQNPRHLVRRRGQEARLRCSPMKGHSHVYWYRQLPEEGLKFMVYLQKENIIDESGMPKERFSAEFPKEGPSILRIQQVVRGDSAAYFCASSDTRPYNEQFFGPGTRLTVL.

In its sample, this clonotype was seen many times. This CDR3 reads CASRPGAGETQYF. DNA for the CDR3: TGTGCCAGCAGACCCGGGGCCGGGGAGACCCAGTACTTC. The genes are TRBV7-9 and TRBJ2-5, with D possibly called TRBD1 or TRBD2 (5 bases each). V was trimmed by 6 bases and J by 5 bases, leaving 13 bases between them. The CDR3 covers 13 residues. The germline CDR1 and CDR2 sequences are SEHNR and FQNEAQ (reference sequence).

A remark on this clonotype: With a much larger clone just one base away, this may be a read error. The CDR3 region is CASKRGPDTEQFF. For the CDR3, the DNA is TGTGCCAGCAAAAGGGGGCCGGACACTGAGCAGTTCTTC. V and J are TRBV7-6 and TRBJ2-1; 7 nucleotides align to TRBD1. The CDR3 is 13 residues long. V was clipped by 7 bases and J by 9 bases; unmatched bases: 9. The germline V gene has CDR1 SGHVS and CDR2 FNYEAQ.